Shown below are 2 T cell receptor beta chains from a single sample sequenced in a study of human T cells and chemical hapten exposure. Documented time point: patch test 1, 2 weeks after DPC sensitization. Treatment denoted: therapeutic diphenylcyclopropenone sensitization with weekly scalp DPC. TCRdb recomputed calls from the RACE reads with MiXCR, one row per CDR3 protein. The sample records some 49,000 distinct CDR3 sequences, 8% to 9.5% being singletons. The sample in question was whole blood, obtained in connection with sensitization to the hapten diphenylcyclopropenone (DPC). These receptors all come from a woman in her fifties or sixties with alopecia areata. Some clones in this sample may be carry-over from other donors' samples.

This clonotype was found many times. The chain joins TRBV6-9 to TRBJ1-1, with D possibly TRBD1 on 6 matching bases. Trimming pared 10 bases from V and 4 bases from J, leaving 31 bases between. Germline CDR1 reads MNHGY; CDR2 reads SVAAGI. This CDR3 has 18 amino acids. The CDR3 sequence: CATGGSSANRDFPTEAFF. The CDR3 DNA sequence: TGTGCCACCGGTGGTTCGTCGGCCAACAGGGATTTTCCCACTGAAGCTTTCTTT.

At least ten counts were recorded for this clonotype. V and J are TRBV30 and TRBJ1-4; D uncertain. Germline loops: CDR1 GTSNPN, CDR2 SVGIG (reference sequence). The V end was cut by 0 bases, the J end by 0 bases, with 5 bases between. The CDR3 covers 14 residues. This CDR3 is CAWSVGTTNEKLFF. The CDR3 nucleotides are TGTGCCTGGAGTGTGGGCACAACTAATGAAAAACTGTTTTTT.